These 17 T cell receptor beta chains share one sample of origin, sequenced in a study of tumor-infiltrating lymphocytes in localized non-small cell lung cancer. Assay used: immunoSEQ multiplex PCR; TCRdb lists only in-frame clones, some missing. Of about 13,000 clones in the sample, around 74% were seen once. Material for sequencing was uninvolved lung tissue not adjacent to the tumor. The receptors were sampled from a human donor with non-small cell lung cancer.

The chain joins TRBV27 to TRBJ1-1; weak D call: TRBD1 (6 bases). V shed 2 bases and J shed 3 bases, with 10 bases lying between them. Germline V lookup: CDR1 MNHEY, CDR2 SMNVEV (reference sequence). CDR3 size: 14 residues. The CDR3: CASSLRGQYTEAFF. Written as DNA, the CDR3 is TGTGCCAGCAGTTTACGCGGACAGTACACTGAAGCTTTCTTT.

The CDR3 reads CASSGDLSQTQYF. The CDR3 DNA is TGCGCCAGCAGCGGGGACCTCTCCCAGACCCAGTACTTC. This chain uses TRBV5-1 with TRBJ2-5; D may match TRBD1 or TRBD2 (5 bases each). V lost 4 bases, J lost 6 bases, and 13 bases lay in between. CDR1 and CDR2 from the germline V gene are SGHRS and YFSETQ. CDR3 length: 13 amino acids.

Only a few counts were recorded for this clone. CDR3 sequence (DNA): TGTGCCAGCAGCTTGGAAGGTGCCGGGGAGCTGTTTTTT. It yields the protein CASSLEGAGELFF. J is TRBJ2-2 and V is TRBV5-8; unclear D gene. Trimming left V 0 bases short and J 6 bases short, with 6 bases between. Germline assignment: CDR1 SGHTS and CDR2 YDEGEE. The CDR3 has 13 residues.

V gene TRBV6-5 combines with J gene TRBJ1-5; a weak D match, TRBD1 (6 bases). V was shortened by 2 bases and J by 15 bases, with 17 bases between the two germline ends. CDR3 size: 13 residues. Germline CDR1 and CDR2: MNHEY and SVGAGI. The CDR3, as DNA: TGTGCCAGCAGTTACGGCTTGGACAGCTCCTGGCATTTT. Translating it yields CASSYGLDSSWHF.

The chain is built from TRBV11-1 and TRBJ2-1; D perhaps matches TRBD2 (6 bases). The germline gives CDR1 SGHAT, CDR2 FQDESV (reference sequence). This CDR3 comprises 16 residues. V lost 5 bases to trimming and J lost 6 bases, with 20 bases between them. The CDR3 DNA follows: TGTGCCAGCAGCCTTGGCTCTGGCGGGGACTTCAATGAGCAGTTCTTC. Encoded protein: CASSLGSGGDFNEQFF.

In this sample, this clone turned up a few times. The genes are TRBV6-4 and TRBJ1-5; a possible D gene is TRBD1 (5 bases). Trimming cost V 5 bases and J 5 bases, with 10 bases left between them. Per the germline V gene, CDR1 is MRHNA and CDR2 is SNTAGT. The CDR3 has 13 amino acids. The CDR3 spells CASSSREDQPQHF. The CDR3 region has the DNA TGTGCCAGCAGTTCCAGGGAGGATCAGCCCCAGCATTTT.

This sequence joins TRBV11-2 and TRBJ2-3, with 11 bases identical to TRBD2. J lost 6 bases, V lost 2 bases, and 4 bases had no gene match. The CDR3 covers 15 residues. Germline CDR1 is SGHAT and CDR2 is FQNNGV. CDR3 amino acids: CASSLSPSGRDTQYF. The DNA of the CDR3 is TGTGCCAGCAGCTTAAGCCCTAGCGGGAGGGATACGCAGTATTTT.

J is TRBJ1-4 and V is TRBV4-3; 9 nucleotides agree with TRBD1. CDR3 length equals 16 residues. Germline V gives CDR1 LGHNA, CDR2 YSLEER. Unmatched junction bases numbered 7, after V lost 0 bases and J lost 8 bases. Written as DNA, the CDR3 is TGCGCCAGCAGCCAAGACCCCGGGACAGGGAACGAAAAACTGTTTTTT. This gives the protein CASSQDPGTGNEKLFF.

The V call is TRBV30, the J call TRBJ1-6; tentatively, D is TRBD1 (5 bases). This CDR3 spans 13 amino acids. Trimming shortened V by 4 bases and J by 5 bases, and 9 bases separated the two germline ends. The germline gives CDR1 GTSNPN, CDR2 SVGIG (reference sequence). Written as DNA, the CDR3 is TGTGCCTGGACAGGGAGGGATAATTCACCCCTCCACTTT. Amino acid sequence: CAWTGRDNSPLHF.

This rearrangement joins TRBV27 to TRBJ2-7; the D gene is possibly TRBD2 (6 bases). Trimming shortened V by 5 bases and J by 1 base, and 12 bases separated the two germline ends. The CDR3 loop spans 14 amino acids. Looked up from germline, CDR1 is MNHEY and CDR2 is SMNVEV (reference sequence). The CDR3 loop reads CASSPRGLSYEQYF. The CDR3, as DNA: TGTGCCAGCAGTCCACGTGGACTATCCTACGAGCAGTACTTC.

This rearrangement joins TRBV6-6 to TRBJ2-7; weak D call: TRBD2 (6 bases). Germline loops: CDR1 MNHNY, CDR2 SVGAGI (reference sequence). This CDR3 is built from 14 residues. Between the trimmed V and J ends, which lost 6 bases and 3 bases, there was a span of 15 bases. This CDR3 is CASSGGGNFYEQYF. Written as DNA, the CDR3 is TGTGCCAGCAGCGGAGGCGGGAACTTCTACGAGCAGTACTTC.

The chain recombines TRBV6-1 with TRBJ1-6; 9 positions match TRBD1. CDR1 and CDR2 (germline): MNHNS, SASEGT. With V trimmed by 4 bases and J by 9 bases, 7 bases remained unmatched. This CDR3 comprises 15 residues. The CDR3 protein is CASSGGQGGSSPLHF. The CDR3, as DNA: TGTGCCAGCAGTGGGGGACAGGGAGGATCTTCACCCCTCCACTTT.

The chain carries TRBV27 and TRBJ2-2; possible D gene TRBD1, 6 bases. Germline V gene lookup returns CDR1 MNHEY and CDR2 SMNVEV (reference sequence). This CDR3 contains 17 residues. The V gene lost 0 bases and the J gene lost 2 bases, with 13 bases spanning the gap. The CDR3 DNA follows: TGTGCCAGCAGTTTATCGTTTGGCAGGGGAAACACCGGGGAGCTGTTTTTT. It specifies CASSLSFGRGNTGELFF.

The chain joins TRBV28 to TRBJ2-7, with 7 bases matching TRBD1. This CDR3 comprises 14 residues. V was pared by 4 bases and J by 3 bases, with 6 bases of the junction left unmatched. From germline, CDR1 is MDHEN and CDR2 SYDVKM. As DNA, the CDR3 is TGTGCCAGCAGTTCCCCGGACAGGTTCTACGAGCAGTACTTC. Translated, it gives CASSSPDRFYEQYF. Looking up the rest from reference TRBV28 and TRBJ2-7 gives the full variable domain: DVKVTQSSRYLVKRTGEKVFLECVQDMDHENMFWYRQDPGLGLRLIYFSYDVKMKEKGDIPEGYSVSREKKERFSLILESASTNQTSMYLCASSSPDRFYEQYFGPGTRLTVT.

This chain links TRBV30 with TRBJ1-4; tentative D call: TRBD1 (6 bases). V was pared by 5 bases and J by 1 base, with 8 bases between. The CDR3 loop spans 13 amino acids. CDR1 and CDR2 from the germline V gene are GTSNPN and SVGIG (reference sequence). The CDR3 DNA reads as TGTGCCTGGGAAGGGGGAACTAATGAAAAACTGTTTTTT. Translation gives CAWEGGTNEKLFF.

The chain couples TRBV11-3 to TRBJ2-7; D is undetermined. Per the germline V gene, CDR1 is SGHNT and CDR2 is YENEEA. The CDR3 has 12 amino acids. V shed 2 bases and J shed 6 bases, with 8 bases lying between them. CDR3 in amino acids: CASSLRRTEQYF. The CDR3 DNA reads TGTGCCAGCAGCTTACGACGCACCGAGCAGTACTTC.

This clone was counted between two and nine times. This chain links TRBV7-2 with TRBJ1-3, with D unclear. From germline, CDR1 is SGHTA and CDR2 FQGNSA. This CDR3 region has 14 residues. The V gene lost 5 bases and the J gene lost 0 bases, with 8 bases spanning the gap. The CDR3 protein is CASSRLISGNTIYF. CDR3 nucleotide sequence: TGTGCCAGCAGCCGACTGATCTCTGGAAACACCATATATTTT. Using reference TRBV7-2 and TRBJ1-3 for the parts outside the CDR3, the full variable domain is GAGVSQSPSNKVTEKGKDVELRCDPISGHTALYWYRQSLGQGLEFLIYFQGNSAPDKSGLPSDRFSAERTGGSVSTLTIQRTQQEDSAVYLCASSRLISGNTIYFGEGSWLTVV.